This is a list of T cell receptor beta chains from one sample in a study of T cell changes during pregnancy in multiple sclerosis. Measured with immunoSEQ multiplex PCR; TCRdb has only the in-frame clones, and not every one. The table includes around 43,000 clones, about 94% detected once. The sequenced sample was CD8+ T cells from peripheral blood mononuclear cells, obtained after pregnancy. The receptors come from a female donor with multiple sclerosis, enrolled in a pregnancy study. Each CDR3 is given with its conserved first and last residue. The D gene is left open where the match is weak. The size of a clone is reported for some rows only, either as once, few or many, or as a class for expanded clones.

D gene,J gene,clone size,V gene,CDR3 protein,CDR3 DNA
.,TRBJ1-1,.,TRBV4-3,CASSHHSSGANTEAFF,TGCGCCAGCAGCCACCATAGCTCAGGGGCGAACACTGAAGCTTTCTTT
.,TRBJ1-5,.,TRBV4-1,CASSQVGGLRQPQHF,TGCGCCAGCAGCCAAGTGGGGGGGCTACGGCAGCCCCAGCATTTT
TRBD1,TRBJ1-4,once,TRBV9,CASSTSGTGNEKLFF,TGTGCCAGCAGCACCTCCGGGACAGGGAATGAAAAACTGTTTTTT
TRBD1,TRBJ2-2,.,TRBV12-5,CASGLTGGPGELFF,TGTGCTAGTGGTTTGACAGGGGGCCCCGGGGAGCTGTTTTTT
.,TRBJ1-4,.,TRBV7-9,CASSIPATGDEKLFF,TGTGCCAGCAGCATTCCGGCCACGGGGGATGAAAAACTGTTTTTT
TRBD1,TRBJ2-3,.,TRBV9,CASSPRTGPDTQYF,TGTGCCAGCAGCCCTCGGACAGGACCGGATACGCAGTATTTT
.,TRBJ2-7,.,TRBV21-1,CASSTRLAGGNEQYF,TGTGCCAGCAGCACCCGACTAGCGGGAGGCAACGAGCAGTACTTC
TRBD1,TRBJ2-7,.,TRBV2,CASSEWTGYSYEQYF,TGTGCCAGCAGTGAATGGACAGGTTACTCCTACGAGCAGTACTTC
.,TRBJ2-7,.,TRBV6-5,CASSLGSEQYF,TGTGCCAGCAGCTTGGGGAGCGAGCAGTACTTC
TRBD2,TRBJ2-1,.,TRBV27,CASQAGGPGEQFF,TGTGCCAGCCAAGCGGGAGGGCCCGGGGAGCAGTTCTTC
.,TRBJ2-7,.,TRBV4-1,CASSQETGFYEQYF,TGCGCCAGCAGCCAAGAGACTGGATTTTACGAGCAGTACTTC
.,TRBJ2-7,.,TRBV18,CASSHAANFQSYEQYF,TGTGCCAGCTCACACGCCGCAAATTTCCAGTCCTACGAGCAGTACTTC
.,TRBJ1-1,.,TRBV19,CASSTGSRGPNTEAFF,TGTGCCAGTAGTACAGGAAGCAGGGGACCGAACACTGAAGCTTTCTTT
TRBD1,TRBJ1-5,few,TRBV7-9,CASSSATGYNQPQHF,TGTGCCAGCAGCTCCGCGACAGGGTACAATCAGCCCCAGCATTTT
TRBD1,TRBJ1-2,once,TRBV7-2,CASSPGGGTGSNYGYTF,TGTGCCAGCAGCCCCGGGGGGGGGACAGGGTCTAACTATGGCTACACCTTC
.,TRBJ1-5,once,TRBV6-4,CASSDSQGNQPQHF,TGTGCCAGCAGTGACTCACAGGGCAATCAGCCCCAGCATTTT
TRBD1,TRBJ1-2,few,TRBV10-1,CAGQGARGYTF,TGCGCCGGACAGGGGGCGCGGGGCTACACCTTC
TRBD2,TRBJ2-7,.,TRBV7-9,CASSTTSGGHLNEQYF,TGTGCCAGCAGCACGACTAGCGGGGGCCACCTGAACGAGCAGTACTTC
.,TRBJ1-4,.,TRBV10-1,CASSDSPGARELFF,TGCGCCAGCAGTGACTCCCCAGGGGCGAGGGAACTGTTTTTT
TRBD1,TRBJ1-2,.,TRBV6-1,CASSDRGEDYGYTF,TGTGCCAGCAGCGACAGGGGCGAGGACTATGGCTACACCTTC
TRBD2,TRBJ2-1,.,TRBV7-3,CASSKETSASSYNEQFF,TGTGCCAGCAGCAAAGAGACTAGCGCGAGCTCCTACAATGAGCAGTTCTTC
.,TRBJ2-7,.,TRBV2,CATIKPQGQDYEQYF,TGTGCCACCATAAAACCGCAGGGCCAAGACTACGAGCAGTACTTC
TRBD1,TRBJ2-7,.,TRBV6-6,CATEGAGDYEQYF,TGTGCCACCGAGGGGGCAGGGGACTACGAGCAGTACTTC
.,TRBJ2-3,.,TRBV5-4,CASSNLGGLADTQYF,TGTGCCAGCAGCAATTTAGGGGGTCTGGCAGATACGCAGTATTTT
TRBD1,TRBJ2-7,.,TRBV7-8,CASTLLQGNEQYF,TGTGCCAGCACCCTGTTACAGGGGAACGAGCAGTACTTC
.,TRBJ1-1,.,TRBV5-4,CASSLVSGRGMGTEAFF,TGTGCCAGCAGCTTGGTGTCAGGCAGGGGAATGGGCACTGAAGCTTTCTTT
.,TRBJ2-5,.,TRBV18,CASSPDVSGNQETQYF,TGTGCCAGCTCACCCGACGTGTCGGGGAACCAAGAGACCCAGTACTTC
.,TRBJ2-5,.,TRBV4-3,CASSQERGRGETQYF,TGCGCCAGCAGCCAAGAGCGGGGGCGGGGGGAGACCCAGTACTTC
TRBD1,TRBJ2-7,.,TRBV4-3,CASSQDRESYEQYF,TGCGCCAGCAGCCAGGACAGGGAATCCTACGAGCAGTACTTC
.,TRBJ2-1,.,TRBV27,CASSLSRGERVNEQFF,TGTGCCAGCAGTTTATCGCGGGGCGAAAGGGTCAATGAGCAGTTCTTC
TRBD1,TRBJ1-3,.,TRBV4-3,CASSQDPGGSGNTIYF,TGCGCCAGCAGCCAAGACCCAGGGGGCTCTGGAAACACCATATATTTT
.,TRBJ2-2,.,TRBV27,CASSPGQNTGELFF,TGTGCCAGCAGCCCGGGACAGAACACCGGGGAGCTGTTTTTT
.,TRBJ1-5,.,TRBV27,CASSGSSNQPQHF,TGTGCCAGCAGCGGGTCATCCAATCAGCCCCAGCATTTT
TRBD2,TRBJ2-1,.,TRBV4-1,CASSRLAGGPNNEQFF,TGCGCCAGCAGCCGACTAGCGGGGGGGCCTAACAATGAGCAGTTCTTC
TRBD1,TRBJ1-1,.,TRBV28,CASRQGVTEAFF,TGTGCCAGCCGGCAGGGGGTCACTGAAGCTTTCTTT
.,TRBJ1-1,.,TRBV5-4,CASSLNTHTEAFF,TGTGCCAGCAGCTTGAACACCCACACTGAAGCTTTCTTT
.,TRBJ2-7,.,TRBV6-1,CASRETGVLYEQYF,TGTGCCAGCAGGGAGACCGGGGTACTCTACGAGCAGTACTTC